Listed below are T cell receptor beta chains from one sample, sequenced in a study of cytomegalovirus exposure and HLA in healthy donors. Data came from immunoSEQ multiplex PCR; TCRdb stores just in-frame clones and leaves some out. Among roughly 150,000 clones listed, roughly 80% were seen once. The sequencing sample was made of PBMCs. The receptors shown here come from a man over 45 in good health and CMV-seropositive. Each CDR3 is given without its conserved first and last residue.

TRBV2	TRBJ2-7	ASSATGNYEQY
TRBV4-2	TRBJ1-1	ASSQDTPTQGVRNTEAF
TRBV7-9	TRBJ1-2	ASNSGGGYT
TRBV6-1	TRBJ2-7	ASTGTGMGEQY
TRBV7-9	TRBJ2-1	ASSFWGSGAYNEQF
TRBV21-1	TRBJ2-1	ASSKPAGPQGNEQF
TRBV5-1	TRBJ1-1	ASSLIWQGETEAF
TRBV11-1	TRBJ2-7	ASSLESRGYEQY
TRBV5-4	TRBJ2-1	ASSSGTGTYNEQF
TRBV11-2	TRBJ2-1	ASSLMGQLSSYNEQF
TRBV2	TRBJ2-5	ASSPLAETQY
TRBV5-6	TRBJ2-5	ASSPLGGEEDRETQY
TRBV6-1	TRBJ2-7	ASILDRVGYEQY
TRBV19	TRBJ2-7	ASKVAVSSYEQY
TRBV28	TRBJ1-1	ASSPPGQGAF
TRBV4-1	TRBJ2-3	ASSQAPDYLRTDTQY
TRBV7-3	TRBJ1-2	ASSLTRTGNYGYT
TRBV4-3	TRBJ1-3	ASSQVGSLDNTIY
TRBV11-3	TRBJ2-5	ASSSGGGQETQY
TRBV5-4	TRBJ1-1	ASSFDRDTEAF
TRBV4-2	TRBJ1-5	ASSQDEQGPEPQH
TRBV29-1	TRBJ2-2	SVAGQGLSGELF
TRBV6-5	TRBJ2-1	ASRPWTGLGPEQF
TRBV2	TRBJ1-4	ASSELASVRLF
TRBV2	TRBJ2-1	ASTRRGYEQF
TRBV19	TRBJ1-4	ASATRGALGKLF
TRBV4-1	TRBJ2-1	ASSQGGAGGTYNEQF
TRBV13	TRBJ2-3	ASSDLAGSTDTQY
TRBV30	TRBJ1-1	AWGVGPANEAF
TRBV5-4	TRBJ1-3	ASRDDRARSGNTIY
TRBV2	TRBJ1-2	AIRDRGPGGYGYT
TRBV4-1	TRBJ2-5	ASSQSRGGDPQETQY
TRBV11-2	TRBJ1-5	ASSSAQGLANQPQH
TRBV7-9	TRBJ1-1	ASSLTGNTEAF
TRBV11-2	TRBJ2-2	ASSLVTGAGELF
TRBV7-2	TRBJ2-1	ASSPDYSSYNEQF
TRBV6-1	TRBJ2-7	ASTLSSEVSYEQY
TRBV5-1	TRBJ2-2	ASSRTGLPGANTGELF
TRBV11-2	TRBJ1-2	ASSQGQGYGYT
TRBV11-2	TRBJ1-3	ASSSGGTVSSGNTIY
TRBV7-2	TRBJ2-5	ASSLTGFRETQY
TRBV30	TRBJ2-7	AWSALDRGGGEQY
TRBV7-8	TRBJ1-2	ASSVTGNYGYT
TRBV5-4	TRBJ1-4	ASSPDRGGEKLF
TRBV28	TRBJ2-3	ASRHRDSVPDTQY
TRBV4-2	TRBJ2-7	ASSQTLWDTYEQY
TRBV4-1	TRBJ2-5	ASSQDRRAGGQETQY
TRBV27	TRBJ2-1	ASSLFLGSYNEQF
TRBV2	TRBJ1-1	ATPGQGETEAF
TRBV2	TRBJ1-2	ASSQQGRVDGYT
TRBV19	TRBJ2-1	ASSIGQSSSYNEQF
TRBV18	TRBJ1-2	ASSQTGGGYT
TRBV29-1	TRBJ1-3	SVVGGQTAVSGNTIY
TRBV6-5	TRBJ2-5	ASSYSPGQETQY
TRBV18	TRBJ2-5	ASSPPERGVKTQY